A single sample is the source of the 27 T cell receptor beta chains below, sequenced in a study of control samples from healthy donors and cancer patients. Sequencing was performed with immunoSEQ multiplex PCR; in TCRdb, only in-frame clones are kept and a portion is missing. The table shows 70,000 or so clones, with 84% occurring only once. Sequences were obtained from blood. These receptors all come from a man in his fifties in good health.

The CDR3 DNA is TGTGCCAGCAGCGTAAGACTAGCGAACAATGAGCAGTTCTTC. This sequence encodes CASSVRLANNEQFF. The gene calls are TRBV9 and TRBJ2-1; 8 bases map to TRBD2. Germline CDR1 is SGDLS and CDR2 is YYNGEE. This CDR3 contains 14 residues. Trimming took 1 base from V and 5 from J; bases not matched to a gene: 2.

The chain is built from TRBV3-1 (or the pseudogene TRBV3-2) and TRBJ1-4; D unclear. CDR1 LGHDT and CDR2 YNNKEL come from the germline V gene (reference sequence). The germline V and J ends were trimmed by 1 base and 8 bases, with 5 bases remaining between them. The CDR3 is 12 residues long. The CDR3 DNA is TGTGCCAGCAGCCAAGCTACGGAAAAACTGTTTTTT. Its protein is CASSQATEKLFF.

The genes are TRBV9 and TRBJ2-7; a weak D match, TRBD2 (5 bases). CDR3 size: 14 residues. Trimming pared 4 bases from V and 6 bases from J, leaving 17 bases between. Per germline, CDR1 SGDLS and CDR2 YYNGEE. The CDR3 region has the DNA TGTGCCAGCAGCCAGATAGCGTCGTACGGCGAGCAGTACTTC. This codes for CASSQIASYGEQYF.

The chain joins TRBV28 to TRBJ1-2, with a possible D match to TRBD1 (5 bases). The CDR3 covers 14 residues. Germline V CDR1 and CDR2: MDHEN, SYDVKM. Trimming removed 6 bases at V and 0 bases at J, with 11 bases between. CDR3 bases: TGTGCCAGCAGCCCAGGGTTAGCTAACTATGGCTACACCTTC. It is translated as CASSPGLANYGYTF.

The rearrangement joins TRBV30 to TRBJ2-5, with a weak D call TRBD1 (6 bases). Germline lookup yields CDR1 GTSNPN and CDR2 SVGIG (reference sequence). This CDR3 region has 12 residues. V shed 4 bases and J shed 5 bases, with 11 bases lying between them. This CDR3 reads CAWKDSGETQYF. The DNA for the CDR3 is TGTGCCTGGAAGGACAGCGGCGAGACCCAGTACTTC.

The V and J genes are TRBV6-5 and TRBJ2-7; 8 bases are a match to TRBD1. The trim removed 4 bases at V and 2 bases at J, leaving 1 base unmatched. Germline values: CDR1 MNHEY, CDR2 SVGAGI. The CDR3 length is 13 residues. As DNA, the CDR3 is TGTGCCAGCAGTTGGGACAGGACCTACGAGCAGTACTTC. Amino acid sequence: CASSWDRTYEQYF.

The rearrangement links TRBV10-3 to TRBJ1-3; maybe TRBD1 (6 bases). Germline V gives CDR1 ENHRY, CDR2 SYGVKD. The length of the CDR3 is 17 residues. Trimming stripped 0 bases from V and 3 bases from J, with 15 bases between. CDR3: CAISESGRAGVGNTIYF. In DNA form, the CDR3 reads TGTGCCATCAGTGAGTCCGGAAGGGCAGGGGTTGGAAACACCATATATTTT.

This sequence joins TRBV7-9 and TRBJ2-2; D is possibly TRBD1 (5 bases). CDR1 is SEHNR and CDR2 is FQNEAQ in the germline V gene (reference sequence). This CDR3 is 13 amino acids long. The V end was cut by 5 bases, the J end by 6 bases, with 10 bases between. CDR3 in amino acids: CASSPAGSGELFF. The CDR3 bases are TGTGCCAGCAGCCCGGCAGGGTCCGGGGAGCTGTTTTTT.

The DNA of the CDR3 is TGTGCCAGCACTCGGGACGGAGGTTATTCACCCCTCCACTTT. Translation gives CASTRDGGYSPLHF. The rearrangement joins TRBV6-5 to TRBJ1-6, with D possibly being TRBD1 (5 bases). Between the trimmed V and J ends, which lost 7 bases and 8 bases, there was a span of 15 bases. This CDR3 is 14 amino acids long. Germline V gene sequence: CDR1 MNHEY, CDR2 SVGAGI.

The rearrangement joins TRBV12-3 or TRBV12-4 to TRBJ1-1; D may be TRBD1 (5 bases). Trimming stripped 2 bases from V and 8 bases from J, with 9 bases between. The CDR3 spans 12 residues. The CDR3 region is CASSLRGFEAFF. The CDR3 coding sequence is TGTGCCAGCAGTTTAAGGGGTTTCGAAGCTTTCTTT.

DNA of the CDR3: TGTGCCAGCAGCACCCCGACGGAAAGCAATCAGCCCCAGCATTTT. Its translation is CASSTPTESNQPQHF. This sequence joins TRBV11-2 and TRBJ1-5; D not certain. Trimming took off 5 bases at V and 1 base at J, with 12 bases between the two ends. Per the germline V gene, CDR1 is SGHAT and CDR2 is FQNNGV. This CDR3 region has 15 residues.

The chain is built from TRBV19 and TRBJ1-2; D gene uncertain. Germline assignment: CDR1 LNHDA and CDR2 SQIVND (reference sequence). This CDR3 is 13 amino acids long. Trimming removed 9 bases at V and 0 bases at J, with 11 bases between. CDR3 residues: CASQGRTNYGYTF. Written as DNA, the CDR3 is TGTGCCAGCCAAGGACGGACTAACTATGGCTACACCTTC.

The chain employs TRBV30 and TRBJ1-1; D remains ambiguous. The V gene lost 6 bases and the J gene lost 8 bases, with 16 bases spanning the gap. The CDR3 is 12 amino acids. Germline CDR1 is GTSNPN and CDR2 is SVGIG (reference sequence). The chain's CDR3 is CACTFRLEEAFF. CDR3 bases: TGTGCCTGCACGTTTCGGCTCGAGGAAGCTTTCTTT. Complete variable domain (other parts from reference TRBV30 and TRBJ1-1): SQTIHQWPATLVQPVGSPLSLECTVEGTSNPNLYWYRQAAGRGLQLLFYSVGIGQISSEVPQNLSASRPQDRQFILSSKKLLLSDSGFYLCACTFRLEEAFFGQGTRLTVV.

The chain couples TRBV5-4 to TRBJ1-2; D is possibly TRBD1 (6 bases). The CDR3 has 17 amino acids. Deletions cut 4 bases from V and 0 bases from J, with 19 bases between. Germline CDR1 SGHNT, CDR2 YYREEE (reference sequence). The CDR3 nucleotides read TGTGCCAGCAGCCCTCAGGGCAGGGGAAAGGCTAACTATGGCTACACCTTC. It specifies CASSPQGRGKANYGYTF.

This chain links TRBV11-3 with TRBJ2-4; D could derive from TRBD1 or TRBD2 (6 bases each). The CDR3 sequence is 14 residues long. Germline-derived CDR1 and CDR2 are SGHNT and YENEEA. V was shortened by 1 base and J by 10 bases, with 14 bases between the two germline ends. The CDR3 protein is CASSLVSLGGIQYF. CDR3 sequence (DNA): TGTGCCAGCAGCTTAGTTTCACTAGGGGGGATTCAGTACTTC.

This chain links TRBV28 with TRBJ1-2; tentatively, D is TRBD1 (6 bases). Looked up from germline, CDR1 is MDHEN and CDR2 is SYDVKM. V shed 6 bases and J shed 1 base, with 12 bases lying between them. The CDR3 covers 14 residues. The CDR3 DNA follows: TGTGCCAGCAGCGACCGAGGGGGTAACTATGGCTACACCTTC. The encoded protein is CASSDRGGNYGYTF.

The CDR3 here is CASRGQGGTEAFF. The CDR3 bases are TGTGCCAGCAGGGGACAGGGAGGCACTGAAGCTTTCTTT. The chain combines TRBV6-5 with TRBJ1-1; TRBD1 matches 9 bases. CDR1 and CDR2 from the germline V gene are MNHEY and SVGAGI. V gave up 6 bases and J gave up 4 bases; unmatched junction bases: 3. The CDR3 loop spans 13 amino acids.

The genes are TRBV23-1 and TRBJ2-5, with unresolved D. TRBV23-1 is reported as an ORF; its role is uncertain. Trimming shortened V by 2 bases and J by 4 bases, and 14 bases separated the two germline ends. The CDR3 extends over 15 amino acids. In DNA form, the CDR3 reads TGCGCCAGCAGTCAACCCCTGCCGCTCCGAGAGACCCAGTACTTC. Translated, it gives CASSQPLPLRETQYF.

This chain connects TRBV28 to TRBJ2-7, with D tentatively TRBD1 (6 bases). The CDR3 totals 12 residues. Germline V gene sequence: CDR1 MDHEN, CDR2 SYDVKM. Trimming pared 2 bases from V and 4 bases from J, leaving 6 bases between. This CDR3 is CASSLTGYEQYF. The CDR3 region has the DNA TGTGCCAGCAGTTTAACAGGGTACGAGCAGTACTTC.

The V call is TRBV5-1, the J call TRBJ2-1; 8 nucleotides line up with TRBD2. This CDR3 is built from 15 residues. V trimming: 1 base; J trimming: 6 bases; junction bases outside the gene matches: 6. Germline loops: CDR1 SGHRS, CDR2 YFSETQ. CDR3 sequence: CASSLPGLGFNEQFF. CDR3 in DNA: TGCGCCAGCAGCTTGCCGGGACTAGGTTTCAATGAGCAGTTCTTC.

J is TRBJ2-7 and V is TRBV9; a possible D gene is TRBD1 (6 bases). The CDR3 has 14 residues. Germline V gene sequence: CDR1 SGDLS, CDR2 YYNGEE. Trimming shortened V by 4 bases and J by 7 bases, and 18 bases separated the two germline ends. CDR3 sequence: CASSPHPRRGEQYF. CDR3 DNA: TGTGCCAGCAGCCCACACCCTCGAAGGGGGGAGCAGTACTTC.

The V and J genes are TRBV5-6 and TRBJ1-2; 7 nucleotides line up with TRBD1. Germline V gives CDR1 SGHDT, CDR2 YYEEEE. With V trimmed by 2 bases and J by 8 bases, 3 bases remained unmatched. The CDR3 spans 12 residues. The CDR3 loop is CASSFGTEGYTF. Here the CDR3 DNA reads TGTGCCAGCAGCTTTGGGACAGAAGGCTACACCTTC.

DNA for the CDR3: TGTGCCTGGAGTCTTACGTCGCGCACAGATACGCAGTATTTT. Translated, it gives CAWSLTSRTDTQYF. V is TRBV30 and J is TRBJ2-3; D is uncertain. This CDR3 is 14 amino acids long. Trimming stripped 2 bases from V and 1 base from J, with 10 bases between. Germline CDR1 is GTSNPN and CDR2 is SVGIG (reference sequence).

The chain uses TRBV9 and TRBJ2-5; 13 bases line up with TRBD2. The germline V gene has CDR1 SGDLS and CDR2 YYNGEE. The CDR3 covers 16 residues. Unmatched junction bases numbered 3, after V lost 3 bases and J lost 1 base. CDR3 residues: CASSAGLAGAQETQYF. The CDR3 region has the DNA TGTGCCAGCAGCGCAGGACTAGCGGGAGCCCAAGAGACCCAGTACTTC.

This chain joins TRBV14 and TRBJ2-4; TRBD2 might be the D (7 bases). V dropped 0 bases and J dropped 6 bases, with 15 bases sitting between them. This CDR3 is 16 amino acids long. CDR1 and CDR2 (germline): SGHDN, FVKESK. The CDR3 loop is CASSQEGGAFANIQYF. CDR3 sequence (DNA): TGTGCCAGCAGCCAAGAGGGGGGGGCTTTCGCAAACATTCAGTACTTC.

This chain connects TRBV28 to TRBJ1-4, with D maybe TRBD1 (5 bases). The CDR3 spans 15 residues. V was clipped by 5 bases and J by 0 bases, with 10 bases between them. In germline, CDR1 is MDHEN, CDR2 SYDVKM. This chain's CDR3 is CASSGTPPTNEKLFF. CDR3 DNA sequence: TGTGCCAGCAGTGGGACGCCTCCAACTAATGAAAAACTGTTTTTT.

V gene TRBV6-5 combines with J gene TRBJ1-5; 9 positions match TRBD1. J was trimmed by 5 bases and V by 8 bases; bases with no gene match: 4. The germline V gene has CDR1 MNHEY and CDR2 SVGAGI. The CDR3 has 13 amino acids. The CDR3: CASEGQGYQPQHF. Here the CDR3 DNA reads TGTGCCAGCGAAGGACAGGGGTATCAGCCCCAGCATTTT.